The 2 T cell receptor beta chains presented below share a single source sample, sequenced in a study of CXCR3-negative and CXCR3-positive naive CD8 T cells. Findings of the study overall: TRB CDR3s of CXCR3-positive naive cells were more hydrophobic than those of CXCR3-negative naive cells.

These receptors have no identified antigens. UMI labels and 5' RACE were used to prepare the TRB cDNA libraries. One entry per CDR3 protein, without DNA, is what TCRdb gives after re-calling the 5' RACE reads. The sample features approximately 89,000 distinct CDR3 sequences, with approximately 0.53% in its top ten. The material sequenced was naive CXCR3+ CD8+ T cells from blood. Noted subset: CD45RO-CCR7+CD27+CD95- naive CD8+ T cells expressing CXCR3 (TNR3+). The receptors derive from a human donor in good health. Some clones in this sample may be carry-over from other donors' samples.

This sequence joins TRBV12-3 or TRBV12-4 and TRBJ2-7; TCRdb names TRBD2, which stays unverified in the absence of DNA. The CDR3 spans 15 residues. CDR3: CASSRPGLADYEQYF.

The V gene is TRBV11-3, the J gene TRBJ2-1; TCRdb indicates TRBD2, and absent DNA this call remains unverified. This CDR3 spans 16 amino acids. In germline, CDR1 is SGHNT, CDR2 YENEEA. The CDR3 loop reads CASSSEAGVGDDEQFF. The variable domain in full, completed from reference TRBV11-3 and TRBJ2-1, reads EAGVVQSPRYKIIEKKQPVAFWCNPISGHNTLYWYLQNLGQGPELLIRYENEEAVDDSQLPKDRFSAERLKGVDSTLKIQPAELGDSAVYLCASSSEAGVGDDEQFFGPGTRLTVL.